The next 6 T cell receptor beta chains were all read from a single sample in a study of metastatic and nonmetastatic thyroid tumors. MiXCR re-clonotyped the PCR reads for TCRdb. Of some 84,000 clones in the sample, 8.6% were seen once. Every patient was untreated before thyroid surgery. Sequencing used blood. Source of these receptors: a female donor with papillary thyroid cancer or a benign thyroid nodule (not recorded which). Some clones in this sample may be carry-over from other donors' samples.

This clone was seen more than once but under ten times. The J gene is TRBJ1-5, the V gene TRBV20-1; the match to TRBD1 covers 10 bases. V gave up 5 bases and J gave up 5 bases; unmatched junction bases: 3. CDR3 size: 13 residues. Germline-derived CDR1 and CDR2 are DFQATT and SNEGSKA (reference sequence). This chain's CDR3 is CSAPGQGDQPQHF. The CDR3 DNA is TGCAGTGCTCCTGGACAGGGGGATCAGCCCCAGCATTTT.

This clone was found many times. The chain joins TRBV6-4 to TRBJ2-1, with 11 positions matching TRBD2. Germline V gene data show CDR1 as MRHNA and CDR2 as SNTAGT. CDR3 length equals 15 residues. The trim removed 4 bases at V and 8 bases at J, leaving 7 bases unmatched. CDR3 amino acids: CASSGGLAGGDEQFF. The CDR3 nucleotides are TGTGCCAGCAGTGGTGGACTAGCGGGTGGGGATGAGCAGTTCTTC.

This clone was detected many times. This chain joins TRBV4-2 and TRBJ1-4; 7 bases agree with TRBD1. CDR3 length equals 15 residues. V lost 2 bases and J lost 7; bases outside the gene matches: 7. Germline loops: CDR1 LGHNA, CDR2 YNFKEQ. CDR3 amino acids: CASSQRQGESEKLFF. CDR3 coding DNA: TGTGCCAGCAGCCAAAGACAGGGAGAGAGTGAAAAACTGTTTTTT.

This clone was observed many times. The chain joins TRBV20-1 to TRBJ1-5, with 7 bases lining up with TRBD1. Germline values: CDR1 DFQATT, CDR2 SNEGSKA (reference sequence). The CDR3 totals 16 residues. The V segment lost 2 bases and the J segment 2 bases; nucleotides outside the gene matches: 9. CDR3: CSARLQGEGGNQPQHF. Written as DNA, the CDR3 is TGCAGTGCTAGACTCCAGGGGGAAGGGGGCAATCAGCCCCAGCATTTT.

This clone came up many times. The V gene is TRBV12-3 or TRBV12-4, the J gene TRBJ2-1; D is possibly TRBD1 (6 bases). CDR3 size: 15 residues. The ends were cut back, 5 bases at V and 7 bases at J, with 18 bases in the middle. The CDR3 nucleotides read TGTGCCAGCAGTCCATCACAGGGAACACTAAATGAGCAGTTCTTC. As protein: CASSPSQGTLNEQFF.

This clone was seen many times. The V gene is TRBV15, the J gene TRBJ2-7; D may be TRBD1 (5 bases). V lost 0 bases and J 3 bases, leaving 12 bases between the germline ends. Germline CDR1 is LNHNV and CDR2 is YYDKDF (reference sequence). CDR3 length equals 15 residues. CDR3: CATSRDLAGNYEQYF. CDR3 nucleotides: TGTGCCACCAGCAGAGATTTGGCAGGGAACTACGAGCAGTACTTC.